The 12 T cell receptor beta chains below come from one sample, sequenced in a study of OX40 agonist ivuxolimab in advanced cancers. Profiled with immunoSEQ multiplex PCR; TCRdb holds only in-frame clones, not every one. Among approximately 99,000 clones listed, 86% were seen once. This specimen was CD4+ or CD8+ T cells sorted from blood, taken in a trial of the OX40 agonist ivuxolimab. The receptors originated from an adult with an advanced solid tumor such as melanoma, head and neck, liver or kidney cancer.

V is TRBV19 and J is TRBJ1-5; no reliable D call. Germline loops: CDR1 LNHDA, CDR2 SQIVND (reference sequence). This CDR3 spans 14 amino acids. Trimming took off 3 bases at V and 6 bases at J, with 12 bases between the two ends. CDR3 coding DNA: TGTGCCAGTAGTATGGGTTCGCCCCTTCAGCCCCAGCATTTT. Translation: CASSMGSPLQPQHF.

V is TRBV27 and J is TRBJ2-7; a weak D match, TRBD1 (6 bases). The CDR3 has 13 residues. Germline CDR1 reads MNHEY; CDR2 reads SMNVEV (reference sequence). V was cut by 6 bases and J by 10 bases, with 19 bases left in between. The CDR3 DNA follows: TGTGCCAGCAGACCAATGGGCCAGGGGATCCAGTACTTC. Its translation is CASRPMGQGIQYF.

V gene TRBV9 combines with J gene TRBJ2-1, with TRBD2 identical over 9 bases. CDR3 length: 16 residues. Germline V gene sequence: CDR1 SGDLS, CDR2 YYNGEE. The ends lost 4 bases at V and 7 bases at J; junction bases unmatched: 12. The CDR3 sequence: CASSPLRTSATNEQFF. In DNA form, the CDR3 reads TGTGCCAGCAGCCCGCTCCGGACTAGCGCGACGAATGAGCAGTTCTTC.

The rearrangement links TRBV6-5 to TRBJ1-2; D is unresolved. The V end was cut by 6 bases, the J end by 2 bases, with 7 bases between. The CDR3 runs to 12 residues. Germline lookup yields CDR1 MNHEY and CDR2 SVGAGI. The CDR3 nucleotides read TGTGCCAGCAGGGAGCGGAACTATGGCTACACCTTC. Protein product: CASRERNYGYTF.

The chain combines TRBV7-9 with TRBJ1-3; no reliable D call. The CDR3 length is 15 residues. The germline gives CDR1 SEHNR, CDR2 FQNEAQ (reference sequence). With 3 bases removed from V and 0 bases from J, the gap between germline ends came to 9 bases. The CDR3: CASSFQSPSGNTIYF. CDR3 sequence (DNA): TGTGCCAGCAGCTTTCAGTCGCCCTCTGGAAACACCATATATTTT.

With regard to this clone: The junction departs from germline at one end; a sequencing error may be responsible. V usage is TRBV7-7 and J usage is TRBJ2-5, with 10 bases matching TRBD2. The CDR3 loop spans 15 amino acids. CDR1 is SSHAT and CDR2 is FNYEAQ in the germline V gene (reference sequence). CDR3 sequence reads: CASSLATSGQETQYF. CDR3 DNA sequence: TGTGCTAGCAGCTTAGCGACTAGCGGGCAAGAGACCCAGTACTTC. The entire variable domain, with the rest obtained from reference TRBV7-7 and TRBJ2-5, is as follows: GAGVSQSPRYKVTKRGQDVTLRCDPISSHATLYWYQQALGQGPEFLTYFNYEAQPDKSGLPSDRFSAERPEGSISTLTIQRTEQRDSAMYRCASSLATSGQETQYFGPGTRLLVL.

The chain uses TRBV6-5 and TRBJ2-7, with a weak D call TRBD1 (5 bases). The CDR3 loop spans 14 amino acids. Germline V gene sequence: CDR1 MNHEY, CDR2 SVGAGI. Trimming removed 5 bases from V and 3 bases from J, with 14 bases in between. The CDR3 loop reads CASSGHRSRYEQYF. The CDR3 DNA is TGTGCCAGCAGTGGACACAGGAGTCGCTACGAGCAGTACTTC.

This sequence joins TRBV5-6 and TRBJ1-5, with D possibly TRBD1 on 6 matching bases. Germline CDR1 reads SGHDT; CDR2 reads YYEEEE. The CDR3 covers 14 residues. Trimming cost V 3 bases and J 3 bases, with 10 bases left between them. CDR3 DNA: TGTGCCAGCAGCTCAAGACAGGACAATCAGCCCCAGCATTTT. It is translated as CASSSRQDNQPQHF.

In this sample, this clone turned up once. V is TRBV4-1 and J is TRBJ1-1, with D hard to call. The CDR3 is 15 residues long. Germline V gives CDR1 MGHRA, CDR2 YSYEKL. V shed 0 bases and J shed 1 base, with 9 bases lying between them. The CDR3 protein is CASSQDPPWNTEAFF. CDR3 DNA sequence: TGCGCCAGCAGCCAAGATCCACCTTGGAACACTGAAGCTTTCTTT.

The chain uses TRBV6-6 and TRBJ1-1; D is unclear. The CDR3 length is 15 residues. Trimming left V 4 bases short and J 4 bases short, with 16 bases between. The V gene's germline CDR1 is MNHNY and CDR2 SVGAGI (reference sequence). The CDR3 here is CASSFEAESVTEAFF. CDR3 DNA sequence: TGTGCCAGCAGTTTTGAGGCAGAGTCGGTCACTGAAGCTTTCTTT.

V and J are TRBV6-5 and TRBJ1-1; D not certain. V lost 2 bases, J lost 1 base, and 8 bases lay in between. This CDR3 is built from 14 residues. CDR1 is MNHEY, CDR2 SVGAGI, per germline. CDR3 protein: CASSYRSPNTEAFF. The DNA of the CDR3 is TGTGCCAGCAGTTACAGGAGCCCGAACACTGAAGCTTTCTTT.

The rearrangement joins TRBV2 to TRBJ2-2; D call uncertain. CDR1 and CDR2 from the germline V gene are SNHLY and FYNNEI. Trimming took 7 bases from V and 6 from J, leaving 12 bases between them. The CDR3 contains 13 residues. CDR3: CASTVDAAGELFF. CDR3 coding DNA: TGTGCCAGCACGGTCGATGCGGCCGGGGAGCTGTTTTTT.